These 7 T cell receptor beta chains originate from one sample sequenced in a study of a mutant IDH1 vaccine in newly diagnosed glioma. Their target antigens are unknown. Time point given: week 35, safety follow-up. Each dose of the vaccine consisted of 300 ug of mutant IDH1 20-mer peptide, with topical imiquimod. The protocol was immunoSEQ multiplex PCR, while the TCRdb copy is restricted to in-frame clones and leaves out a portion. This sample has about 26,000 clones; around 78% occur once, and the top ten carry roughly a third. Sample: PBMCs, taken from a glioma patient whose treatment included an IDH1 peptide vaccine. The source is a man aged 30 to 45 with glioma.

This chain joins TRBV21-1 and TRBJ1-2; the table's D gene call, TRBD1, was not cross checked with the DNA. TRBV21-1 counts as a pseudogene. CDR3 length: 16 amino acids. CDR3 sequence: CASSKGWGHEDYGYTF. The CDR3, as DNA: TGTGCCAGCAGCAAAGGTTGGGGACATGAAGACTATGGCTACACCTTC.

This clone was picked up a small number of times. V usage is TRBV6-4 and J usage is TRBJ2-3, with TRBD2 matching over 8 bases. The V gene end was trimmed by 3 bases and the J gene end by 2 bases; junction bases not matched to a gene: 4. Germline V lookup: CDR1 MRHNA, CDR2 SNTAGT. The CDR3 covers 15 residues. The CDR3 sequence is CASSEASGSTDTQYF. In DNA, the CDR3 is TGTGCCAGCAGTGAAGCTAGCGGGTCCACAGATACGCAGTATTTT.

Here the CDR3 DNA reads TGTGCCAGCAGCTGGGGGACGTTGAACACTGAAGCTTTCTTT. Encoded protein: CASSWGTLNTEAFF. The chain combines TRBV5-6 with TRBJ1-1, with D possibly matching TRBD1 (5 bases). V was shortened by 3 bases and J by 0 bases, with 9 bases between the two germline ends. Germline CDR1 SGHDT, CDR2 YYEEEE. The CDR3 sequence is 14 residues long.

This chain connects TRBV27 to TRBJ1-3, with D unresolved. The V end was cut by 5 bases, the J end by 1 base, with 12 bases between. This CDR3 has 15 residues. Per the germline V gene, CDR1 is MNHEY and CDR2 is SMNVEV (reference sequence). The CDR3 loop is CASSDFIGSGNTIYF. The CDR3 coding sequence is TGTGCCAGCAGTGACTTTATTGGGTCTGGAAACACCATATATTTT.

V is TRBV5-1 and J is TRBJ2-7, with 7 positions matching TRBD1. The germline V gene has CDR1 SGHRS and CDR2 YFSETQ. The CDR3 is 15 residues long. V lost 4 bases to trimming and J lost 3 bases; unmatched junction nucleotides: 10. CDR3: CASSRKTGKGYEQYF. For the CDR3, the DNA is TGCGCCAGCAGCCGAAAGACAGGGAAAGGCTACGAGCAGTACTTC.

This clone has only one observation. This chain uses TRBV19 with TRBJ1-1; possibly TRBD1 for D (5 bases). The CDR3 loop spans 14 amino acids. Germline V gives CDR1 LNHDA, CDR2 SQIVND (reference sequence). The V end was cut by 3 bases, the J end by 6 bases, with 14 bases between. The CDR3 sequence is CASSIRDSGSEAFF. The DNA of the CDR3 is TGTGCCAGTAGTATCCGGGACTCTGGCTCTGAAGCTTTCTTT.

This chain links TRBV4-3 with TRBJ2-2; D is ambiguous. Trimming removed 0 bases from V and 3 bases from J, with 11 bases in between. The CDR3 is 16 amino acids. Looked up from germline, CDR1 is LGHNA and CDR2 is YSLEER. CDR3 sequence reads: CASSQDWAGDTGELFF. The CDR3, as DNA: TGCGCCAGCAGCCAAGATTGGGCAGGTGACACCGGGGAGCTGTTTTTT.